This T cell receptor (beta chain) was documented in a study of blood T cell repertoires in COVID-19 (dated by TCRdb to about 2020). Study-level background: Collaborator samples came from the United States, Italy and Spain and covered acute and convalescent phases of COVID-19. The repertoires were released in a freely available public database meant as a resource for research on the immune response to SARS-CoV-2. Sample metadata almost always included a de-identified subject ID, COVID-19 status, age in years and sex. Samples came from the ongoing ImmuneRACE study (first 160 participants) plus 1,254 subjects from 6 global collaborators. Where available, HLA class I and class II types were obtained from metadata supplied by the sample provider rather than from assay-based typing. The prospective study material was composed of cDNA or gDNA derived from T cells, B-cell-depleted T cells, or PBMCs. Subjects who had been exposed to COVID-19, were actively infected with it, or had recovered from it provided the deeply sampled blood TCRbeta repertoires that made up the dataset. Study-wide findings and limitations: The quantity of clinical and demographic metadata differed by source and by participant and was supplied without curation.

In the prospective study, participants were roughly 18 to 100 years old, resided in 24 geographic areas of the United States, and were enrolled through a virtual design. To assign participants to cohorts, the prospective study relied on clinical history that participants themselves reported in a screening survey and a study questionnaire. ImmuneRACE Cohort 3 recovered participants were defined by two consecutive negative NP/OP PCR tests, healthcare professional clearance, or symptom resolution. Mobile phlebotomists in the prospective study collected whole blood, serum and a nasopharyngeal or oropharyngeal swab from every participant. Prospective study participants could optionally give additional blood draws and questionnaires over an approximately 2-month period. Prospective study blood samples were shipped either frozen or at room temperature before DNA extraction. Comments on this clone: Its cognate antigen has yet to be identified. No quality values exist for individual bases; no much larger clone is one base distant.

The immunoSEQ Assay, a bias-controlled multiplex PCR, was used to amplify TCRbeta CDR3 regions from genomic DNA. On the study's bioinformatics: Within the assay, amplification of reference gene primers was used to estimate how many nucleated cells each sample contained. Sequence reads were collapsed and filtered to measure the absolute abundance of every unique TCRbeta CDR3 rearrangement. For each sample, productive Simpson clonality was calculated as the square root of Simpson's diversity index over productive rearrangements. The clones in this table, taken by TCRdb from immuneACCESS, are in-frame only. Not every clone is retained; where verified, under half of the shortfall comes from an unresolved V gene, and the cause of the rest is unknown. The D gene and trimming were derived from the DNA, and the V and J assignments and clone size from that table. The sample table holds 290,000 or so clones, of which about 89% were seen once. Over 2% of the sample rests with the top ten.

The CDR3 goes from the cysteine to the phenylalanine over 16 residues. Only the CDR3 part of the read is kept: 48 bases, read in frame from the first base. In the germline V gene, CDR1 corresponds to SGHTA and CDR2 to FQGNSA. Cut back by 7 bases and 5 bases, the V and J ends lie 22 bases apart. The specimen was PBMCs or T cells enriched from blood (not recorded which). The rearrangement combines TRBV7-2 with TRBJ2-3; a tentative D match to TRBD1 spans 6 bases. This TCR was sampled from a woman between 18 and 30 years old who had recovered from COVID-19. The sequenced DNA: TGTGCCAGCATCAAAACGGGACAAAGGGCTAGAGATACGCAGTATTTT. This yields the protein CASIKTGQRARDTQYF.